The source of this T cell receptor (beta chain) is a study of neoadjuvant anti-PD-1 for oral cavity cancer. TCRdb keeps only in-frame clones here, not all; method: immunoSEQ multiplex PCR. The table lists 13,000 or so clones, 60% to 85% of them singletons, with about 2.6% in the top ten. Time point indicated: after neoadjuvant nivolumab, at surgical resection. Trimming took 7 bases from V and 3 from J, leaving 5 bases between them. This CDR3 has 11 amino acids. Germline V gene lookup returns CDR1 MDHEN and CDR2 SYDVKM. This clone has only a few counts. The TCR sequence derives from a person between 40 and 85 years old with oral cavity squamous cell carcinoma. The rearrangement joins TRBV28 to TRBJ2-3; D is uncertain. The material was PBMCs, obtained after nivolumab (anti-PD-1) treatment. CDR3 coding DNA: TGTGCCAGCATCCAGACAGATACGCAGTATTTT. This gives the protein CASIQTDTQYF.